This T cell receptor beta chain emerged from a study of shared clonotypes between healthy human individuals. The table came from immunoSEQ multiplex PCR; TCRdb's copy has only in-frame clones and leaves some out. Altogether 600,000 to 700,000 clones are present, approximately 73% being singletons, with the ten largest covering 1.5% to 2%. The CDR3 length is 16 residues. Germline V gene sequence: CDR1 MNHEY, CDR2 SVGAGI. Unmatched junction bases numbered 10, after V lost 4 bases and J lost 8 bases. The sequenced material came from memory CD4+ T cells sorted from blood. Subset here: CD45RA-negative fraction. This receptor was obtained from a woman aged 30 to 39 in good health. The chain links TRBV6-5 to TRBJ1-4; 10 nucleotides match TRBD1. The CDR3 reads CASSFSRQGAGEKLFF. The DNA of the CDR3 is TGTGCCAGCAGTTTTTCCCGACAGGGGGCGGGGGAAAAACTGTTTTTT.